This T cell receptor beta chain was documented in a study of shared clonotypes between healthy human individuals. V lost 3 bases, J lost 8 bases, and 10 bases stayed unmatched. Germline V gene data show CDR1 as SGHAT and CDR2 as FQNNGV. The CDR3 runs 15 residues. The data were produced by immunoSEQ multiplex PCR, yet TCRdb's version contains in-frame clones alone and is incomplete. This sample has approximately 2.3 million clones; about 92% occur once, and the top ten carry about 0.39%. The receptor was isolated from a man between 18 and 35 years old in good health. Some clones in this sample may be carry-over from other donors' samples. The source material was naive CD4+ T cells from PBMCs. Indicated subset: CD45RA+ positively selected. V is TRBV11-2 and J is TRBJ2-7; TRBD1 aligns across 10 bases. The CDR3 bases are TGTGCCAGCAGCTTTTGGGGGACAGGGGTTATACAGCAGTACTTC. Its translation is CASSFWGTGVIQQYF.